This T cell receptor beta chain was sequenced for a study of technical replicates of blood from a few donors. Some clones are missing from TCRdb's copy, which holds only in-frame ones; the method was immunoSEQ multiplex PCR. The sample shows 65,000 to 85,000 clones, 95% to 98% of them seen only once. The CDR3 sequence is 14 residues long. Per germline, CDR1 GTSNPN and CDR2 SVGIG (reference sequence). Trimming pared 0 bases from V and 4 bases from J, leaving 10 bases between. The sample was T cells isolated from PBMCs. This chain uses TRBV30 with TRBJ1-5, with TRBD1 as a possible D gene (5 bases). This sequence originates from a human donor in good health. CDR3 nucleotide sequence: TGTGCCTGGAGTGTGGGCAGGGTGAATCAGCCCCAGCATTTT. Amino acids: CAWSVGRVNQPQHF.